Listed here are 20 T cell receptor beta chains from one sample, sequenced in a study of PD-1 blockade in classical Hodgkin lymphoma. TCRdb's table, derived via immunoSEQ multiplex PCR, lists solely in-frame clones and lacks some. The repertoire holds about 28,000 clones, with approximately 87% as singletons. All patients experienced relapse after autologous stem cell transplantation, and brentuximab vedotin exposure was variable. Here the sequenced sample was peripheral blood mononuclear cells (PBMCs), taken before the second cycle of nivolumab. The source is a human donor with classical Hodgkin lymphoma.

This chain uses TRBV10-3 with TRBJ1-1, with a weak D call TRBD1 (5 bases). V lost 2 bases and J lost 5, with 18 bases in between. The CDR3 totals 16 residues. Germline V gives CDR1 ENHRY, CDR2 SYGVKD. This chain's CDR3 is CAISETPAGVRTEAFF. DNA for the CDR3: TGTGCCATCAGTGAGACCCCGGCGGGGGTGAGGACTGAAGCTTTCTTT.

The CDR3 region has the DNA TGTGCCAGCTCACCCCAAGACACCATATATTTT. Protein product: CASSPQDTIYF. This sequence joins TRBV18 and TRBJ1-3; D unresolved. This CDR3 is 11 amino acids long. Germline loops: CDR1 KGHSH, CDR2 LQKENI. Deletions cut 3 bases from V and 8 bases from J, with 5 bases between.

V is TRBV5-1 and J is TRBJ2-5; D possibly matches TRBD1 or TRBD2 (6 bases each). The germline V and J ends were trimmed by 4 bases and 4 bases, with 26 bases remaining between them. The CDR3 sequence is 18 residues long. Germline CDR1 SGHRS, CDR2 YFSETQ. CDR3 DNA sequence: TGCGCCAGCAGCCGGACGTCGCGTGGAGGGGGTGTCGCAGAGACCCAGTACTTC. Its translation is CASSRTSRGGGVAETQYF.

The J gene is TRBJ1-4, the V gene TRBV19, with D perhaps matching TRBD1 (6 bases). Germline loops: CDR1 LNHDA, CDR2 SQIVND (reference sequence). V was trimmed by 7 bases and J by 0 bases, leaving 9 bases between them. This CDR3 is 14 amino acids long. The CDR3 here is CASTTGPTNEKLFF. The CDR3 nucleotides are TGTGCCAGTACTACAGGGCCAACTAATGAAAAACTGTTTTTT.

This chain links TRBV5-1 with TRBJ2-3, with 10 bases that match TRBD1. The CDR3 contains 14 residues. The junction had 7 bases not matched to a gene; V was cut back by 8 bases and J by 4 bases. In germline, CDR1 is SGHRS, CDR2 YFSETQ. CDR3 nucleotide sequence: TGCGCCAGTCGCCGGACAGGGGGGGCAGATACGCAGTATTTT. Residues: CASRRTGGADTQYF. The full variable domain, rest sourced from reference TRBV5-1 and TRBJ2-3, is KAGVTQTPRYLIKTRGQQVTLSCSPISGHRSVSWYQQTPGQGLQFLFEYFSETQRNKGNFPGRFSGRQFSNSRSEMNVSTLELGDSALYLCASRRTGGADTQYFGPGTRLTVL.

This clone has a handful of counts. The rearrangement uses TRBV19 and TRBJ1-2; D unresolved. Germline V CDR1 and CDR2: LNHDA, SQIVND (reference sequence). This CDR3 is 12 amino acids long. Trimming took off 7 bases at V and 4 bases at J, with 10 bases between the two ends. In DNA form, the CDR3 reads TGTGCCAGTAATCATGACCTCTATGGCTACACCTTC. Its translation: CASNHDLYGYTF.

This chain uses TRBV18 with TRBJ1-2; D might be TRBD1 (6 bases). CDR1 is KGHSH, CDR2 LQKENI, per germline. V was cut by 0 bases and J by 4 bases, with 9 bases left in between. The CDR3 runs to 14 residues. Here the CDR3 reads CASSPPGGGYGYTF. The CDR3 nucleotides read TGTGCCAGCTCACCACCCGGGGGCGGCTATGGCTACACCTTC.

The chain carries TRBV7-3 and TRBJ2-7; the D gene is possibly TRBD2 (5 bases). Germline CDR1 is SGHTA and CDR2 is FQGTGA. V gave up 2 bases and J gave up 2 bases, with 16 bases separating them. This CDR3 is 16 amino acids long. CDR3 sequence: CASSLSPTGTPYEQYF. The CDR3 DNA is TGTGCCAGCAGCTTATCCCCTACGGGAACCCCCTACGAGCAGTACTTC.

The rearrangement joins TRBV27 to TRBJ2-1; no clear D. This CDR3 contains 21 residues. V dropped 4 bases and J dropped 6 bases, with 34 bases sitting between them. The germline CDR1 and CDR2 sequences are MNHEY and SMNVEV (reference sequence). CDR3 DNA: TGTGCCAGCAGTTCTACAACCCTACAGCCCTACAAACCCACAACCCTCAATGAGCAGTTCTTC. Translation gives CASSSTTLQPYKPTTLNEQFF.

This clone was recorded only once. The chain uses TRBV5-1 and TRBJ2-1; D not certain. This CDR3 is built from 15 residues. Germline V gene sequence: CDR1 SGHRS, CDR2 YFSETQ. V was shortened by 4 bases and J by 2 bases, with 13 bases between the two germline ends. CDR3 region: CASSGPGQPYNEQFF. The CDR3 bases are TGCGCCAGCAGCGGCCCCGGGCAGCCCTACAATGAGCAGTTCTTC.

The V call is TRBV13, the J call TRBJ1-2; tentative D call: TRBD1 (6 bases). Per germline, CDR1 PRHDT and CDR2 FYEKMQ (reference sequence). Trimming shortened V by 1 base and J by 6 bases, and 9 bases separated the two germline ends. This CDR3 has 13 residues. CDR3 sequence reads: CASSLVAGDGYTF. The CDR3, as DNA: TGTGCCAGCAGCTTAGTGGCAGGGGATGGCTACACCTTC.

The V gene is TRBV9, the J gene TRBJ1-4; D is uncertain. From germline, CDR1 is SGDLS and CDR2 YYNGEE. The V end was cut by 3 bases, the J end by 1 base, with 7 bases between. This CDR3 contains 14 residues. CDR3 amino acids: CASSAGVTNEKLFF. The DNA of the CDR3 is TGTGCCAGCAGCGCGGGAGTAACTAATGAAAAACTGTTTTTT.

The CDR3 nucleotides read TGTGCAAGTCGCTGCCGGGGTCAGTGGGATGAAAAACTGTTTTTT. As protein: CASRCRGQWDEKLFF. The chain has TRBV12-2 and TRBJ1-4. TRBV12-2 is a pseudogene segment. The CDR3 extends over 15 amino acids.

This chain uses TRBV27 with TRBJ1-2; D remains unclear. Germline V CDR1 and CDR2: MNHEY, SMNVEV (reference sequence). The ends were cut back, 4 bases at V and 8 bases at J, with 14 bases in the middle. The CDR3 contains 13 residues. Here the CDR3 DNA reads TGTGCCAGCAGTTCGAGAGAATGGAACGGCTACACCTTC. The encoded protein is CASSSREWNGYTF.

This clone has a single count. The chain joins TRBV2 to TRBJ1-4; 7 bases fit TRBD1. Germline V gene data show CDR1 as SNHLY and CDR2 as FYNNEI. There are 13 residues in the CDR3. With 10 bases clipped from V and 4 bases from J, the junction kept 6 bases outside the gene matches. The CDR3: CATAQGFNEKLFF. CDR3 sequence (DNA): TGTGCCACCGCACAGGGGTTTAATGAAAAACTGTTTTTT. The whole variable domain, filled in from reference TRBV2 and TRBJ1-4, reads EPEVTQTPSHQVTQMGQEVILRCVPISNHLYFYWYRQILGQKVEFLVSFYNNEISEKSEIFDDQFSVERPDGSNFTLKIRSTKLEDSAMYFCATAQGFNEKLFFGSGTQLSVL.

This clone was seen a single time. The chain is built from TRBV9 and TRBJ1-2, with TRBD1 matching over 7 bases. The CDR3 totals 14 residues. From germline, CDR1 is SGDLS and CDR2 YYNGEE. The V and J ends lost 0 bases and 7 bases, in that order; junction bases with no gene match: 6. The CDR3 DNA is TGTGCCAGCAGCGTAGGGGACAGTTCCTTTGGCTACACCTTC. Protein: CASSVGDSSFGYTF.

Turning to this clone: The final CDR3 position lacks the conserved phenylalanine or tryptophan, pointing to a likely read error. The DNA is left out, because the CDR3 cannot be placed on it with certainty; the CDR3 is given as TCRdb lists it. Here the CDR3 reads CASSSITTHYLA. The gene calls are TRBV7-9 and TRBJ1-3. Germline CDR1 reads SEHNR; CDR2 reads FQNEAQ (reference sequence). The CDR3 numbers 12 amino acids, ends counted.

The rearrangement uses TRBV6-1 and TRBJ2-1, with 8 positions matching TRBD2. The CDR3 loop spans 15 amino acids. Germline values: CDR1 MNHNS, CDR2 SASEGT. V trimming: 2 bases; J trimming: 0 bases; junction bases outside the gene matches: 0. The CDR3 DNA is TGTGCCAGCAGTGAACTAGCGGGCTCCTACAATGAGCAGTTCTTC. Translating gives CASSELAGSYNEQFF.

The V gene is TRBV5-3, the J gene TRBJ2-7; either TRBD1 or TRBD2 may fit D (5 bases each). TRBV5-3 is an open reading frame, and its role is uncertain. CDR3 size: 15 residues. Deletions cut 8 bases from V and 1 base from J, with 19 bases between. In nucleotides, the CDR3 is TGTGCCAGCACATTCACAGAGGGGCGATCCTACGAGCAGTACGTC. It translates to CASTFTEGRSYEQYV.

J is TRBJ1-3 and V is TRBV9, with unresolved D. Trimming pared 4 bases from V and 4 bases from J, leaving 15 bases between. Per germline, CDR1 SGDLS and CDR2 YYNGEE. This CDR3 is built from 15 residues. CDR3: CASSPSNSQGNTIYF. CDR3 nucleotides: TGTGCCAGCAGCCCATCGAACAGCCAAGGAAACACCATATATTTT. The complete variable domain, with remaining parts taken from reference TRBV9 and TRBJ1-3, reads DSGVTQTPKHLITATGQRVTLRCSPRSGDLSVYWYQQSLDQGLQFLIQYYNGEERAKGNILERFSAQQFPDLHSELNLSSLELGDSALYFCASSPSNSQGNTIYFGEGSWLTVV.